A single TCR beta chain is shown here with its context. The CDR3 extends over 16 amino acids. The germline V gene encodes CDR1 LGHNA and CDR2 YNFKEQ. The V and J ends lost 0 bases and 0 bases respectively, with 12 bases between them. This entry is derived from a study of blood T cell repertoires in COVID-19. Study context: Sites in the United States, Italy and Spain provided acute and convalescent COVID-19 samples. From T cells, B-cell-depleted T cells, or PBMCs came the material, which was cDNA or gDNA.

Per the authors' pipeline: Amplification of reference gene primers provided the estimated nucleated cell counts. Using immunoSEQ multiplex PCR, the repertoire was profiled, and TCRdb retains in-frame clones only, with some absent. V and J calls and clone size follow that table, whereas D and trimming were derived from the DNA. The table has some 320,000 clones, about 91% seen once; the top ten hold roughly 7%. The V call is TRBV4-2, the J call TRBJ2-7; the D gene is possibly TRBD1 (5 bases). The specimen sequenced was peripheral blood. This TCR derives from a woman aged 30 to 39 who had recovered from COVID-19. CDR3 nucleotides: TGTGCCAGCAGCCAAGATTTCACGACAGTCTCCTACGAGCAGTACTTC. Translating it yields CASSQDFTTVSYEQYF.